The 2 T cell receptor beta chains presented below share a single source sample, sequenced in a study of T-cell reconstitution after alpha-beta-depleted transplantation in children. Preparation of the TCRbeta library used unique molecular identifiers. TCRdb called the PCR reads again in MiXCR, with one record for every CDR3 protein. The sample holds around 960,000 distinct CDR3 sequences, roughly 29% seen once. Here the sequenced sample was PBMCs, mostly from graft donor cells, taken 360 days after TCRalphabeta/CD19-depleted stem cell transplant. The receptors stem from a boy under two years old who had a stem cell transplant for SCID, so the T cells may come from the graft donor.

This clonotype was recorded a few times. The J gene is TRBJ2-1, the V gene TRBV11-3; 8 bases are shared with TRBD2. The CDR3 totals 18 residues. V lost 3 bases and J lost 0; bases outside the gene matches: 10. Germline V CDR1 and CDR2: SGHNT, YENEEA. The CDR3 DNA reads TGTGCCAGCAGCTTCCACCCCTTAGCGGGGCCCTCCTACAATGAGCAGTTCTTC. Residues: CASSFHPLAGPSYNEQFF.

This chain joins TRBV12-3 or TRBV12-4 and TRBJ2-1; 11 bases agree with TRBD1. The CDR3 has 15 residues. V lost 2 bases to trimming and J lost 5 bases; unmatched junction nucleotides: 2. The CDR3 spells CASSLWDRGNNEQFF. In DNA form, the CDR3 reads TGTGCCAGCAGTTTATGGGACAGGGGGAACAATGAGCAGTTCTTC.